This passage covers 28 T cell receptor beta chains from one sample sequenced in a study of T cells in Graves' hyperthyroidism and ophthalmopathy. TCR beta CDR3 sequences were amplified from RNA transcripts. The HTBI set primed first-round TCR CDR3 RT-PCR. TCRdb analysed the multiplex PCR reads with MiXCR anew, one entry per CDR3 protein. The data contain roughly 570,000 distinct CDR3 sequences, around 14% of them singletons. Input material: blood. All receptors come from a woman aged 30 to 39 with Graves' hyperthyroidism.

The chain links TRBV28 to TRBJ2-2; a possible D gene is TRBD2 (5 bases). From germline, CDR1 is MDHEN and CDR2 SYDVKM. V shed 7 bases and J shed 2 bases, with 17 bases lying between them. The CDR3 extends over 16 amino acids. The CDR3 sequence is CASIRRLTGNTGELFF. CDR3 nucleotide sequence: TGTGCCAGCATCAGAAGACTAACGGGAAACACCGGGGAGCTGTTTTTT.

V and J are TRBV13 and TRBJ2-1; TRBD1 matches at 7 bases. Per the germline V gene, CDR1 is PRHDT and CDR2 is FYEKMQ (reference sequence). The CDR3 is 13 residues long. The V segment lost 5 bases and the J segment 12 bases; nucleotides outside the gene matches: 10. CDR3: CASSDRDSHVQFF. The CDR3 DNA reads TGTGCCAGCAGCGATCGGGACAGCCATGTGCAGTTCTTC. Drawing the rest from reference TRBV13 and TRBJ2-1, the complete variable domain is AAGVIQSPRHLIKEKRETATLKCYPIPRHDTVYWYQQGPGQDPQFLISFYEKMQSDKGSIPDRFSAQQFSDYHSELNMSSLELGDSALYFCASSDRDSHVQFFGPGTRLTVL.

This clonotype occurred many times. The genes are TRBV20-1 and TRBJ2-7; tentatively, D is TRBD1 or TRBD2 (5 bases each). Trimming pared 5 bases from V and 0 bases from J, leaving 17 bases between. The CDR3 totals 15 residues. Germline-derived CDR1 and CDR2 are DFQATT and SNEGSKA (reference sequence). CDR3 sequence: CSAANSGTPSYEQYF. The CDR3 DNA follows: TGCAGTGCTGCTAATTCCGGGACGCCCTCCTACGAGCAGTACTTC.

With respect to this clonotype: No conserved phenylalanine or tryptophan is present at the end of the CDR3, so a read error is the likely explanation. The genes are TRBV6-2 or TRBV6-3 and TRBJ2-7, with D uncertain. The V gene lost 5 bases and the J gene lost 3 bases, with 14 bases spanning the gap. The CDR3 is made up of 14 amino acids. Germline CDR1 and CDR2: MNHEY and SVGEGT. This CDR3 reads CASSESGPIYEQYS. The CDR3 DNA sequence: TGTGCCAGCAGTGAGTCTGGCCCGATCTACGAGCAGTACTCC.

The chain links TRBV5-1 to TRBJ2-5; a weak D match, TRBD2 (6 bases). The CDR3 length is 17 residues. V was clipped by 4 bases and J by 4 bases, with 23 bases between them. Per the germline V gene, CDR1 is SGHRS and CDR2 is YFSETQ. The CDR3 region is CASSVSWEASVAETQYF. The CDR3, as DNA: TGCGCCAGCAGCGTTTCCTGGGAAGCTAGCGTTGCAGAGACCCAGTACTTC.

The table lists this clonotype with many counts. The chain combines TRBV5-5 with TRBJ2-1; D is possibly TRBD1 (5 bases). V gave up 1 base and J gave up 4 bases, with 9 bases separating them. Germline V gene data show CDR1 as SGHKS and CDR2 as YYEKEE (reference sequence). This CDR3 region has 14 residues. The CDR3 here is CASSLRQGYNEQFF. CDR3 in DNA: TGTGCCAGCAGCTTGCGGCAGGGATACAATGAGCAGTTCTTC.

This clonotype was recorded a few times. The CDR3 nucleotides are TGTGCCAGCAGCCAAGACCCGATGGGGTTCGAGCAGTACTTC. Translation gives CASSQDPMGFEQYF. The chain joins TRBV3-1 to TRBJ2-7; D call uncertain. The germline V gene has CDR1 LGHDT and CDR2 YNNKEL (reference sequence). The V end was cut by 0 bases, the J end by 6 bases, with 12 bases between. The CDR3 spans 14 residues.

This clonotype was observed many times. The J gene is TRBJ2-1, the V gene TRBV20-1; 8 bases line up with TRBD2. With 0 bases clipped from V and 3 bases from J, the junction kept 7 bases outside the gene matches. CDR3 size: 16 residues. Germline CDR1 and CDR2: DFQATT and SNEGSKA (reference sequence). CDR3 amino acids: CSARDALAGGYNEQFF. CDR3 nucleotide sequence: TGCAGTGCTAGAGATGCCCTTGCGGGAGGCTACAATGAGCAGTTCTTC.

A few counts support this clonotype. The V call is TRBV30, the J call TRBJ1-5; the D is unclear. The CDR3 length is 15 residues. The V and J ends lost 2 bases and 2 bases respectively, with 13 bases between them. Per germline, CDR1 GTSNPN and CDR2 SVGIG (reference sequence). This CDR3 is CAWSSAGFGNQPQHF. The CDR3 DNA reads TGTGCCTGGAGTTCCGCCGGTTTTGGCAATCAGCCCCAGCATTTT.

J is TRBJ2-1 and V is TRBV12-3 or TRBV12-4, with D unclear. With 5 bases removed from V and 4 bases from J, the gap between germline ends came to 12 bases. The CDR3 covers 14 residues. DNA of the CDR3: TGTGCCAGCAGTCTTCCGGACCATTACAATGAGCAGTTCTTC. It encodes CASSLPDHYNEQFF.

The rearrangement joins TRBV27 to TRBJ2-1, with a weak D call TRBD2 (5 bases). The V and J ends lost 2 bases and 7 bases respectively, with 9 bases between them. The germline CDR1 and CDR2 sequences are MNHEY and SMNVEV (reference sequence). The length of the CDR3 is 13 residues. The CDR3, as DNA: TGTGCCAGCAGTTTACTCGGGATGAATGAGCAGTTCTTC. Translated, it gives CASSLLGMNEQFF.

This clonotype appeared many times. The CDR3 DNA follows: TGCAGTGCCCCGGAGCACCCCTACAATGAGCAGTTCTTC. It translates to CSAPEHPYNEQFF. The rearrangement links TRBV20-1 to TRBJ2-1; no clear D. From germline, CDR1 is DFQATT and CDR2 SNEGSKA (reference sequence). This CDR3 has 13 residues. Trimming cost V 6 bases and J 2 bases, with 11 bases left between them.

Concerning this clonotype: A much larger clone differs from this one at a single base, so this may be a read error. The chain is built from TRBV27 and TRBJ1-5; D not resolved. The CDR3 contains 13 residues. From germline, CDR1 is MNHEY and CDR2 SMNVEV (reference sequence). V dropped 6 bases and J dropped 0 bases, with 6 bases sitting between them. CDR3 sequence: CASSSVSNQPQHF. The CDR3 DNA follows: TGTGCCAGCAGCTCAGTTAGCAATCAGCCCCAGCATTTT.

This clonotype was counted ten times or more. The rearrangement joins TRBV27 to TRBJ2-5; D remains unclear. Germline V gene lookup returns CDR1 MNHEY and CDR2 SMNVEV (reference sequence). The CDR3 has 14 amino acids. V was pared by 1 base and J by 2 bases, with 8 bases between. The CDR3 is CASSLLGLQETQYF. In DNA form, the CDR3 reads TGTGCCAGCAGTTTATTGGGCCTACAAGAGACCCAGTACTTC.

This clonotype was seen more than once but under ten times. V usage is TRBV10-3 and J usage is TRBJ1-1; 9 nucleotides line up with TRBD1. The CDR3 covers 24 residues. The J segment lost 3 bases and the V segment lost 0 bases, leaving 29 bases of the junction unmatched. Germline CDR1 and CDR2: ENHRY and SYGVKD. CDR3 DNA: TGTGCCATCAGTGAGTCGATGGGAGCCTACGGGACAGGGAAATTATTCGGGTATTACACTGAAGCTTTCTTT. Translating gives CAISESMGAYGTGKLFGYYTEAFF.

The rearrangement uses TRBV19 and TRBJ2-6; 9 bases are a match to TRBD1. The CDR3 has 18 residues. From germline, CDR1 is LNHDA and CDR2 SQIVND (reference sequence). The ends lost 2 bases at V and 1 base at J; junction bases unmatched: 6. The CDR3 sequence: CASSIRTGGASGANVLTF. Here the CDR3 DNA reads TGTGCCAGTAGTATAAGAACAGGGGGCGCTTCTGGGGCCAACGTCCTGACTTTC. Based on the CDR3 plus reference TRBV19 and TRBJ2-6, the full variable domain is DGGITQSPKYLFRKEGQNVTLSCEQNLNHDAMYWYRQDPGQGLRLIYYSQIVNDFQKGDIAEGYSVSREKKESFPLTVTSAQKNPTAFYLCASSIRTGGASGANVLTFGAGSRLTVL.

V is TRBV7-9 and J is TRBJ2-3, with 14 bases lining up with TRBD2. The CDR3 spans 17 residues. Germline V gives CDR1 SEHNR, CDR2 FQNEAQ (reference sequence). V gave up 5 bases and J gave up 2 bases; unmatched junction bases: 6. This CDR3 reads CASSPQTSGRATDTQYF. The CDR3, as DNA: TGTGCCAGCAGCCCACAGACTAGCGGGAGGGCCACAGATACGCAGTATTTT.

Many counts were recorded for this clonotype. The chain is built from TRBV30 and TRBJ1-5; 7 bases are a match to TRBD1. Germline CDR1 reads GTSNPN; CDR2 reads SVGIG (reference sequence). The CDR3 sequence is 12 residues long. V lost 5 bases, J lost 2 bases, and 0 bases stayed unmatched. CDR3 coding DNA: TGTGCCTGGGGACAGGGCAATCAGCCCCAGCATTTT. Its translation is CAWGQGNQPQHF.

This clonotype came up many times. The chain recombines TRBV7-8 with TRBJ2-5; 7 bases line up with TRBD2. V was clipped by 2 bases and J by 7 bases; unmatched bases: 7. Germline V gene sequence: CDR1 SGHVS, CDR2 FQNEAQ. The CDR3 contains 14 residues. The CDR3 loop is CASSLIGERGTQYF. CDR3 sequence (DNA): TGTGCCAGCAGCTTAATTGGGGAGCGGGGGACCCAGTACTTC. Looking up the rest from reference TRBV7-8 and TRBJ2-5 gives the full variable domain: GAGVSQSPRYKVAKRGQDVALRCDPISGHVSLFWYQQALGQGPEFLTYFQNEAQLDKSGLPSDRFFAERPEGSVSTLKIQRTQQEDSAVYLCASSLIGERGTQYFGPGTRLLVL.

J is TRBJ2-4 and V is TRBV29-1, with D possibly being TRBD2 (5 bases). CDR3 length: 13 amino acids. Germline CDR1 SQVTM, CDR2 ANQGSEA. V dropped 1 base and J dropped 9 bases, with 13 bases sitting between them. The CDR3 loop is CSVEGSEGGIQYF. CDR3 coding DNA: TGCAGCGTTGAAGGGTCCGAGGGCGGCATTCAGTACTTC.

A few counts support this clonotype. The chain recombines TRBV5-1 with TRBJ2-2; 8 bases are shared with TRBD1. The CDR3 extends over 16 amino acids. With 6 bases clipped from V and 3 bases from J, the junction kept 10 bases outside the gene matches. Germline-derived CDR1 and CDR2 are SGHRS and YFSETQ. CDR3 residues: CASTRQGWMYTGELFF. For the CDR3, the DNA is TGCGCCAGCACCAGACAGGGGTGGATGTACACCGGGGAGCTGTTTTTT. Combining the CDR3 with reference TRBV5-1 and TRBJ2-2 gives the whole variable domain KAGVTQTPRYLIKTRGQQVTLSCSPISGHRSVSWYQQTPGQGLQFLFEYFSETQRNKGNFPGRFSGRQFSNSRSEMNVSTLELGDSALYLCASTRQGWMYTGELFFGEGSRLTVL.

The chain has TRBV7-9 and TRBJ2-1; tentative D call: TRBD1 (5 bases). Germline CDR1 and CDR2: SEHNR and FQNEAQ (reference sequence). Trimming pared 3 bases from V and 7 bases from J, leaving 22 bases between. There are 17 residues in the CDR3. The CDR3 loop reads CASSLGYGSGSRNEQFF. The DNA for the CDR3 is TGTGCCAGCAGCTTGGGTTATGGGTCAGGGTCGCGGAATGAGCAGTTCTTC.

V and J are TRBV18 and TRBJ2-3, with no clear D. V lost 0 bases and J 2 bases, leaving 6 bases between the germline ends. Germline assignment: CDR1 KGHSH and CDR2 LQKENI. The CDR3 has 14 amino acids. The CDR3 loop is CASSPPTTTDTQYF. For the CDR3, the DNA is TGTGCCAGCTCACCACCGACCACCACAGATACGCAGTATTTT.

This clonotype was observed a handful of times. Given a much more abundant clone one base away, this may be a read error. V usage is TRBV20-1 and J usage is TRBJ2-7; D remains ambiguous. Trimming took 8 bases from V and 4 from J, leaving 9 bases between them. The CDR3 is 10 residues long. CDR1 is DFQATT and CDR2 is SNEGSKA in the germline V gene (reference sequence). CDR3 region: CSTKAYEQYF. The CDR3 DNA follows: TGCAGTACCAAGGCGTACGAGCAGTACTTC.

The chain carries TRBV30 and TRBJ1-5; D is unresolved. CDR3 length equals 12 residues. The germline V gene encodes CDR1 GTSNPN and CDR2 SVGIG (reference sequence). V lost 1 base to trimming and J lost 0 bases, with 1 base between them. This chain's CDR3 is CAWSDSNQPQHF. For the CDR3, the DNA is TGTGCCTGGAGTGATAGCAATCAGCCCCAGCATTTT. Full variable domain (remainder filled in from reference TRBV30 and TRBJ1-5): SQTIHQWPATLVQPVGSPLSLECTVEGTSNPNLYWYRQAAGRGLQLLFYSVGIGQISSEVPQNLSASRPQDRQFILSSKKLLLSDSGFYLCAWSDSNQPQHFGDGTRLSIL.

This clonotype was recorded a few times. The chain couples TRBV20-1 to TRBJ2-5, with TRBD2 identical over 7 bases. Germline assignment: CDR1 DFQATT and CDR2 SNEGSKA (reference sequence). The ends lost 7 bases at V and 3 bases at J; junction bases unmatched: 5. The length of the CDR3 is 12 residues. The DNA of the CDR3 is TGCAGTGTTGCCCTAGCGGAAGAGACCCAGTACTTC. Encoded protein: CSVALAEETQYF.

This clonotype was counted a few times. The CDR3 nucleotides read TGTGCCAGCGTGCCAGGACAGGGGGGTTCCTACGAGCAGTACTTC. Translation: CASVPGQGGSYEQYF. The chain joins TRBV28 to TRBJ2-7, with TRBD1 matching 10 bases. This CDR3 spans 15 amino acids. Germline V gene sequence: CDR1 MDHEN, CDR2 SYDVKM. The J segment lost 1 base and the V segment lost 8 bases, leaving 8 bases of the junction unmatched.

The table lists this clonotype with many counts. The chain couples TRBV20-1 to TRBJ1-1, with 7 positions matching TRBD1. With V trimmed by 3 bases and J by 6 bases, 4 bases remained unmatched. The CDR3 spans 12 residues. Germline V gene lookup returns CDR1 DFQATT and CDR2 SNEGSKA (reference sequence). The CDR3 region is CSARTRGAEAFF. The CDR3 DNA sequence: TGCAGTGCTAGGACCAGGGGGGCTGAAGCTTTCTTT.